This TCR beta chain was sequenced in a study of metastatic and nonmetastatic thyroid tumors. Patients underwent thyroid surgery, and none had received any treatment before it. The CDR3 is 14 residues long. CDR1 LGHDT and CDR2 YNNKEL come from the germline V gene (reference sequence). About this clone: One end of the junction does not line up with germline, which may come from a read error.

Per the original methods: In papillary thyroid cancer, a distant-metastasis classifier was built using CDR3 differences across clinicopathological groups. TCRdb re-clonotyped the PCR reads through MiXCR. TCRdb, rather than the study authors, made the V and J calls. Of roughly 7,300 clones in the sample, approximately 32% were seen once. This TCR derives from a female donor with papillary thyroid cancer or a benign thyroid nodule (not recorded which). Some clones in this sample may be carry-over from other donors' samples. This sequence joins TRBV3-1 and TRBJ2-3; either TRBD1 or TRBD2 may supply D (5 bases each). The material sequenced was tumor tissue. CDR3 sequence reads: CAISPRESADTQYF. The DNA of the CDR3 is TGTGCCATCAGCCCCAGGGAGTCCGCAGATACGCAGTATTTT.